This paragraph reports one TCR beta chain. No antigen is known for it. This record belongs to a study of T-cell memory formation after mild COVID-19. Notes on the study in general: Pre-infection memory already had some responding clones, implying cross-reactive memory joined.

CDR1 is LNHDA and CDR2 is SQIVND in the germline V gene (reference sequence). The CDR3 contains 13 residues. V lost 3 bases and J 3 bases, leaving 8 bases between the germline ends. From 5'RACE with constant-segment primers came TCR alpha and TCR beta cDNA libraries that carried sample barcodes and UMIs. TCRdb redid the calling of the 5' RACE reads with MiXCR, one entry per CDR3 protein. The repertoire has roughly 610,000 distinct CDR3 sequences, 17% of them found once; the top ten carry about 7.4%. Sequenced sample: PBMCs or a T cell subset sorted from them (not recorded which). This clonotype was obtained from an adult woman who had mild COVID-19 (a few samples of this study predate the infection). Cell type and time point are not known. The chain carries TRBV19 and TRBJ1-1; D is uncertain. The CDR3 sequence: CASSIRTYTEAFF. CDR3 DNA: TGTGCCAGTAGTATCCGGACGTACACTGAAGCTTTCTTT.